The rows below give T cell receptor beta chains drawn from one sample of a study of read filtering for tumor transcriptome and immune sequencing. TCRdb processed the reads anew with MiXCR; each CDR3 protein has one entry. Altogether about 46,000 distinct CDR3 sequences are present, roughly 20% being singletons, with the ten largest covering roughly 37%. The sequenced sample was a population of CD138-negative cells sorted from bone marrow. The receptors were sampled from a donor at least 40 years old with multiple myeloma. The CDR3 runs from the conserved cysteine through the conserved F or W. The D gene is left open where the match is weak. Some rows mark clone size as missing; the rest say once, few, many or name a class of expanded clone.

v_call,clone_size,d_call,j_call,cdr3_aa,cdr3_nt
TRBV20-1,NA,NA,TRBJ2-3,CSAPSGSTDTQYF,TGCAGTGCTCCGAGCGGGAGCACAGATACGCAGTATTTT
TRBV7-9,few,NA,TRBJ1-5,CASSLGGREGQPQHF,TGTGCCAGCAGCTTAGGGGGCAGGGAAGGTCAGCCCCAGCATTTT
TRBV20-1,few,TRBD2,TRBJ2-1,CSARAFAGDNNNEQFF,TGCAGTGCTAGAGCGTTCGCGGGAGACAATAACAATGAGCAGTTCTTC
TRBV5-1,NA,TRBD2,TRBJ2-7,CASSLGGLAGGREQYF,TGCGCCAGCAGCTTGGGCGGACTAGCGGGAGGGCGCGAGCAGTACTTC
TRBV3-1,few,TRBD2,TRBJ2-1,CASSWSGSIYNEQFF,TGTGCCAGCAGCTGGAGCGGGAGTATCTACAATGAGCAGTTCTTC
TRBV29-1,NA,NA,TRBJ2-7,CSVFPPGAVEQYF,TGCAGCGTCTTCCCTCCGGGGGCGGTCGAGCAGTACTTC
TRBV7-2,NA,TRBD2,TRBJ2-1,CASSSQGLAGTNEQFF,TGTGCCAGCAGCTCACAGGGACTAGCGGGGACAAATGAGCAGTTCTTC
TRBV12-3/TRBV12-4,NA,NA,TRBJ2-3,CASSLGALNTDTQYF,TGTGCCAGCAGTTTAGGGGCTTTGAACACAGATACGCAGTATTTT
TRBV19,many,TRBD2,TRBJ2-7,CASSFGGRGNEQYF,TGTGCCAGTAGTTTTGGCGGGAGGGGGAACGAGCAGTACTTC
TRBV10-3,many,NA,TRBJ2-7,CAISEGPGEQYF,TGTGCCATCAGTGAGGGGCCCGGCGAGCAGTACTTC
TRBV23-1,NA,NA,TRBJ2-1,CASSRHRTYNEQFF,TGCGCCAGCAGTCGTCACCGCACCTACAATGAGCAGTTCTTC
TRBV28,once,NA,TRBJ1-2,CASSSGQLYGYNF,TGTGCCAGCAGTTCCGGACAGCTCTATGGCTACAACTTC
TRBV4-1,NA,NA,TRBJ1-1,CASSLLAAINTEAFF,TGCGCCAGCAGCCTCCTGGCAGCGATTAACACTGAAGCCTTCTTT
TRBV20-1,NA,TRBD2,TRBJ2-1,CSARTSGCNEQFF,TGCAGTGCTAGGACTAGCGGGTGCAATGAGCAGTTCTTC
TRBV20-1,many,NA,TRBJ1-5,CSAWGAHSNQPQHF,TGCAGTGCTTGGGGGGCCCATAGCAATCAGCCCCAGCATTTT
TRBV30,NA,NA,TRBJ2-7,CAWTQTAQKYEQYF,TGTGCCTGGACCCAGACAGCCCAGAAATACGAGCAGTACTTC
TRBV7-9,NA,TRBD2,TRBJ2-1,CASSSRWMGRGEQFF,TGTGCCAGCAGCTCCCGGTGGATGGGGAGGGGTGAGCAGTTCTTC
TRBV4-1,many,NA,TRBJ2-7,CASSQEQGGSYEQYF,TGCGCCAGCAGCCAAGAACAGGGCGGGTCTTACGAGCAGTACTTC
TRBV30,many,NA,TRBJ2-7,CAWSAAYEQYF,TGTGCCTGGAGTGCGGCCTACGAGCAGTACTTC
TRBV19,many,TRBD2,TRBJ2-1,CASREREDSYNEQFF,TGTGCCAGTCGCGAGCGGGAGGATTCCTACAATGAGCAGTTCTTC
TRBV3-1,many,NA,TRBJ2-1,CASSQDWGDPQFF,TGTGCCAGCAGCCAAGATTGGGGAGACCCACAGTTCTTC
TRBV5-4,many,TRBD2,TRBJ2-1,CASSPRTSGRNNEQFF,TGTGCCAGCAGCCCCCGGACTAGCGGGAGGAACAATGAGCAGTTCTTC
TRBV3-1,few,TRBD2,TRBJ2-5,CASLREGQETQYF,TGTGCCAGCTTGCGGGAGGGCCAGGAGACCCAGTACTTC
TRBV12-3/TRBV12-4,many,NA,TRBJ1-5,CASSLGRPVGSNQPQHF,TGTGCCAGCAGCCTCGGCCGACCCGTTGGGAGCAATCAGCCCCAGCATTTT